Sequencing of this TCR beta chain was carried out in a study of blood T cell repertoires in COVID-19. Deletions cut 3 bases from V and 5 bases from J, with 13 bases between. The CDR3 contains 14 residues. From germline, CDR1 is LNHDA and CDR2 SQIVND (reference sequence). This table comes from immunoSEQ multiplex PCR, and its TCRdb copy is limited to in-frame clones, with some not included. The profile shows fewer than 500,000 clones, around 87% of them singletons. The genes are TRBV19 and TRBJ1-1; D is undetermined. Material for sequencing was PBMCs or T cells enriched from blood (not recorded which). The source of this sequence is a man aged 25-45 years who had recovered from COVID-19. In nucleotides, the CDR3 is TGTGCCAGTAGTATGGCAGGATGGCAGACTGAAGCTTTCTTT. Protein: CASSMAGWQTEAFF.